This T cell receptor (beta chain) appears in the sequencing data of a study of vaccination effects on CD4 cells after COVID-19. With 5 bases removed from V and 6 bases from J, the gap between germline ends came to 10 bases. The CDR3 spans 13 residues. Looked up from germline, CDR1 is SEHNR and CDR2 is FQNEAQ (reference sequence). General study results and limits: Infection-derived and vaccine-derived clones contracted markedly late after vaccination. The vaccine-induced clones of healthy vaccinees included only 1 of 255 that cross-reacted with common cold coronaviruses.

With respect to this clone: Its antigen is as yet unknown.

ViraFEST expansion of antigen-specific CD4+ T cells with viral peptide pools preceded sequencing. Isolating CD4+ T cells followed about 11 days of culture. Participants completed two doses of the BNT162b2 or mRNA-1273 vaccine. Cultivation was performed at some 1.9 million PBMC per well with about 9.6 IU/ml IL-2 and roughly 9.9 ug/ml peptides added. This table comes from immunoSEQ multiplex PCR, and its TCRdb copy is limited to in-frame clones, with some not included. The sample has about 59,000 clones; roughly 78% are singletons. The sequenced sample was CD4+ T cells from PBMCs cultured with HCoV-OC43 spike peptides, obtained after COVID-19 vaccination. Stated subset: HCoV-OC43 spike overlapping peptide pool stimulation. This chain links TRBV7-9 with TRBJ1-4, with D uncertain. The clonotype comes from a human donor who received a COVID-19 vaccine. The CDR3 spells CASSPKEYEKLFF. The CDR3 nucleotides read TGTGCCAGCAGCCCCAAGGAGTATGAAAAACTGTTTTTT.